This record looks at one T cell receptor beta chain sequence and its context. Its target is unknown. This sample was included in a study of T cell responses to AZD1222 COVID-19 vaccine. This table comes from immunoSEQ multiplex PCR, and its TCRdb copy is limited to in-frame clones, with some not included. The data contain approximately 110,000 clones, more than 70% of them singletons. Overall study results and limits: Baseline seropositivity characterized only six AZD1222 recipients. Clonal diversity was possibly underestimated, and the donors were mostly white British, with more females. Reportedly, nearly half of unique spike TCRs recognized epitopes outside B.1.351/B.1.1.7 mutations. The study found Spike-specific TCR breadth and depth rose after two AZD1222 doses.

Germline values: CDR1 SGDLS, CDR2 YYNGEE. The V end lost 2 bases, the J end lost 6 bases, and 11 bases lay between the germline ends. The CDR3 has 13 residues. V is TRBV9 and J is TRBJ1-1, with D perhaps matching TRBD1 (5 bases). The starting material was peripheral blood, obtained on day 0 of AZD1222 vaccination. The clonotype originates from an adult in good health. In DNA form, the CDR3 reads TGTGCCAGCAGCGTGGAGGGGCCCGCTGAAGCTTTCTTT. It codes for CASSVEGPAEAFF.